The 16 T cell receptor beta chains listed next were all sequenced from one sample in a study of beta chain features in type 1 diabetes. Expressed TCRB transcripts were sequenced because the isolated RNA had all been reverse transcribed beforehand. Sequenced by immunoSEQ multiplex PCR; TCRdb stores in-frame clones only, minus some. The table lists approximately 250,000 clones, about 9.3% of them singletons. Sequenced material: naive CD4+ T cells from blood. These receptors came from a young woman in good health.

This clone was seen more than once but under ten times. The rearrangement links TRBV6-1 to TRBJ2-5; 8 nucleotides align to TRBD1. In germline, CDR1 is MNHNS, CDR2 SASEGT. The CDR3 runs to 14 residues. J lost 3 bases, V lost 5 bases, and 5 bases had no gene match. This CDR3 is CASSPGQVEETQYF. CDR3 nucleotide sequence: TGTGCCAGCAGTCCGGGACAGGTGGAAGAGACCCAGTACTTC.

The chain couples TRBV29-1 to TRBJ1-1, with D possibly TRBD1 on 6 matching bases. V lost 5 bases and J 11 bases, leaving 15 bases between the germline ends. Looked up from germline, CDR1 is SQVTM and CDR2 is ANQGSEA. The CDR3 is 11 amino acids. CDR3 residues: CSVRWKGEAFF. The CDR3 nucleotides are TGCAGCGTTCGGTGGAAGGGGGAGGCTTTCTTT.

This chain links TRBV19 with TRBJ2-1, with D perhaps TRBD2 (6 bases). Trimming took off 4 bases at V and 8 bases at J, with 18 bases between the two ends. Germline lookup yields CDR1 LNHDA and CDR2 SQIVND (reference sequence). This CDR3 is built from 15 residues. Here the CDR3 DNA reads TGTGCCAGTAGTAGCCCGGGACTCCTCCTCGATGAGCAGTTCTTC. Translated, it gives CASSSPGLLLDEQFF.

The chain is built from TRBV5-4 and TRBJ2-2; 12 bases are shared with TRBD2. Germline V gene sequence: CDR1 SGHNT, CDR2 YYREEE (reference sequence). This CDR3 has 16 residues. V shed 5 bases, J shed 4 bases, and the junction held 6 bases outside the gene matches. The CDR3 reads CASSPILAGGTGELFF. The CDR3 DNA is TGTGCCAGCAGTCCCATACTAGCGGGAGGCACCGGGGAGCTGTTTTTT.

This clone was detected only a few times. This chain connects TRBV29-1 to TRBJ2-3, with a possible D match to TRBD1 (5 bases). CDR1 and CDR2 from the germline V gene are SQVTM and ANQGSEA. V shed 4 bases and J shed 0 bases, with 11 bases lying between them. The CDR3 totals 14 residues. CDR3 bases: TGCAGCGTTGGGGGCAGGGCGAGCACAGATACGCAGTATTTT. This codes for CSVGGRASTDTQYF.

A few counts support this clone. J is TRBJ1-5 and V is TRBV5-6, with 7 nucleotides matching TRBD1. Germline lookup yields CDR1 SGHDT and CDR2 YYEEEE. The CDR3 totals 14 residues. The V and J ends lost 2 bases and 3 bases, in that order; junction bases with no gene match: 2. DNA for the CDR3: TGTGCCAGCAGCTTTGGACAGGACAATCAGCCCCAGCATTTT. This gives the protein CASSFGQDNQPQHF.

This clone has more than one count but fewer than ten. CDR3 bases: TGTGCCAGCAGTTTCCGAGGGAAACAGCCCCAGCATTTT. It specifies CASSFRGKQPQHF. The chain couples TRBV27 to TRBJ1-5; D is undetermined. This CDR3 is 13 amino acids long. The ends were cut back, 3 bases at V and 7 bases at J, with 10 bases in the middle. CDR1 MNHEY and CDR2 SMNVEV come from the germline V gene (reference sequence).

This clone was picked up a small number of times. The CDR3 here is CASSTSGSLIYEQYF. The CDR3 DNA is TGTGCCAGCAGTACTAGCGGGAGCCTCATCTACGAGCAGTACTTC. The chain recombines TRBV7-9 with TRBJ2-7, with 11 bases fitting TRBD2. Germline loops: CDR1 SEHNR, CDR2 FQNEAQ (reference sequence). CDR3 length: 15 amino acids. Trimming at V came to 6 bases and at J to 3 bases, leaving 7 bases not matched to a gene.

The table lists this clone with a few counts. This chain uses TRBV5-1 with TRBJ2-3, with D unclear. CDR3 length equals 15 residues. Germline loops: CDR1 SGHRS, CDR2 YFSETQ. V was cut by 0 bases and J by 2 bases, with 10 bases left in between. The CDR3 reads CASSLANAVTDTQYF. In nucleotides, the CDR3 is TGCGCCAGCAGCTTGGCCAACGCAGTCACAGATACGCAGTATTTT.

This clone was seen more than once but under ten times. The genes are TRBV2 and TRBJ1-4; a weak D match, TRBD1 (6 bases). Germline assignment: CDR1 SNHLY and CDR2 FYNNEI. The CDR3 spans 12 residues. Between the trimmed V and J ends, which lost 7 bases and 10 bases, there was a span of 13 bases. The CDR3 DNA sequence: TGTGCCAGCACGACAGGTTTTGGAAAACTGTTTTTT. Translated, it gives CASTTGFGKLFF.

This clone appeared a few times. The chain has TRBV30 and TRBJ2-7; possible D gene TRBD1, 5 bases. The V gene lost 2 bases and the J gene lost 4 bases, with 18 bases spanning the gap. The germline CDR1 and CDR2 sequences are GTSNPN and SVGIG (reference sequence). The CDR3 runs 15 residues. CDR3 amino acids: CAWSPDSLPPYEQYF. The CDR3 DNA sequence: TGTGCCTGGAGTCCCGACAGCCTCCCACCTTACGAGCAGTACTTC.

This clone has just a few counts. This chain links TRBV29-1 with TRBJ2-7; 11 bases align to TRBD2. Unmatched junction bases numbered 7, after V lost 4 bases and J lost 5 bases. Germline V lookup: CDR1 SQVTM, CDR2 ANQGSEA. There are 14 residues in the CDR3. Written as DNA, the CDR3 is TGCAGCGTTGTTTTCGTACTAGCGGGAGACGAGCAGTACTTC. Translation: CSVVFVLAGDEQYF.

This clone has more than one count but fewer than ten. The chain has TRBV5-1 and TRBJ2-1; 10 bases are a match to TRBD1. Germline CDR1 reads SGHRS; CDR2 reads YFSETQ. Trimming removed 1 base from V and 8 bases from J; junction bases left unmatched: 12. The CDR3 has 17 residues. The CDR3 DNA follows: TGCGCCAGCAGCTTGAGTTATCGACAGGGGGCGTCAGATGAGCAGTTCTTC. This encodes CASSLSYRQGASDEQFF.

This clone was counted a few times. This chain connects TRBV30 to TRBJ1-1; D is unresolved. The V end was cut by 3 bases, the J end by 4 bases, with 9 bases between. CDR1 and CDR2 (germline): GTSNPN, SVGIG (reference sequence). The CDR3 is 12 amino acids. CDR3 bases: TGTGCCTGGAGGAGAGGTCCCACTGAAGCTTTCTTT. It encodes CAWRRGPTEAFF.

The chain uses TRBV18 and TRBJ1-4; 8 nucleotides match TRBD1. Unmatched junction bases numbered 6, after V lost 5 bases and J lost 10 bases. The CDR3 extends over 13 amino acids. Per germline, CDR1 KGHSH and CDR2 LQKENI. CDR3 DNA sequence: TGTGCCAGCTCAACGGACAGGGTTGGAAAACTGTTTTTT. Translated, it gives CASSTDRVGKLFF.

This rearrangement joins TRBV7-8 to TRBJ1-1, with D possibly TRBD1 on 6 matching bases. CDR1 SGHVS and CDR2 FQNEAQ come from the germline V gene. Between the trimmed V and J ends, which lost 5 bases and 12 bases, there was a span of 13 bases. The CDR3 loop spans 11 amino acids. The CDR3, as DNA: TGTGCCAGCAGCCAGACAGGTTGGCCTTTCTTT. Protein: CASSQTGWPFF.